The clone carrying this T cell receptor beta chain was picked up many times. This sample is drawn from a study of patients and donors after allogeneic stem cell transplantation. The germline gives CDR1 KGHDR, CDR2 SFDVKD. The CDR3 is 15 amino acids. Deletions cut 3 bases from V and 3 bases from J, with 13 bases between. TCRdb called the RT-PCR reads again in MiXCR, with one record for every CDR3 protein. The data hold some 60,000 distinct CDR3 sequences, with about an eighth observed a single time. The TCR was taken from a human donor who was either an allogeneic HSCT recipient or a stem cell or donor lymphocyte infusion donor (not recorded which). It is not recorded whose cells these are; they may come from a transplant donor. The sequencing sample was made of blood, either unsorted or a sorted T cell fraction (not recorded which). V is TRBV24-1 and J is TRBJ1-2; D is ambiguous. The CDR3 protein is CATSDGADGYYGYTF. As DNA, the CDR3 is TGTGCCACCAGTGATGGAGCGGACGGCTACTATGGCTACACCTTC.